This T cell receptor (beta chain) was retrieved from a study of T cells in Graves' hyperthyroidism and ophthalmopathy. Study-level points and caveats: Within blood appeared most thyroid clonotypes that had expanded above 0.001.

The germline V gene encodes CDR1 MNHEY and CDR2 SMNVEV (reference sequence). The CDR3 sequence is 14 residues long. V was shortened by 2 bases and J by 0 bases, with 7 bases between the two germline ends. A word on this clonotype: The antigen is unknown.

With a duration under 2 months, the hyperthyroidism was newly diagnosed in patients aged 18 to 65. The TCR beta CDR3 regions underwent amplification using RNA transcripts as the source. Initially, a first-round RT-PCR of the TCR CDR3 employed the HTBI primer set. TCRdb re-called the multiplex PCR reads through MiXCR, storing one row per CDR3 protein. The top ten hold less than 6.5% of the sample, which has roughly 420,000 distinct CDR3 sequences, around 15% seen once. Sequenced: blood. V usage is TRBV27 and J usage is TRBJ1-1; D is ambiguous. The source is a young woman with Graves' hyperthyroidism. DNA of the CDR3: TGTGCCAGCAGTTTAGCCTACATGAACACTGAAGCTTTCTTT. This encodes CASSLAYMNTEAFF.